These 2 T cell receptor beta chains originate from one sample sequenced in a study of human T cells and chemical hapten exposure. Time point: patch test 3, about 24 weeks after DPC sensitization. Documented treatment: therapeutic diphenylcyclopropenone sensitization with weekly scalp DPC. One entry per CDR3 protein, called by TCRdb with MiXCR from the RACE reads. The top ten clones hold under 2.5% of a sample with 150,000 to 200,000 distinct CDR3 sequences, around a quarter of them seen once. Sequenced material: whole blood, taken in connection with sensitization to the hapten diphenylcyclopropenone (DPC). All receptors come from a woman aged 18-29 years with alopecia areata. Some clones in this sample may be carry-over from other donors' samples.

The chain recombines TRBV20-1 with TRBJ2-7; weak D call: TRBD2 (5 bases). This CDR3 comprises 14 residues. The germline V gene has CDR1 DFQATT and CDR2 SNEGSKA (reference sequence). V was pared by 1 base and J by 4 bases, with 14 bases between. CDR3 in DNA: TGCAGTGCTAGAGCCTCTGAGGGAAGGTACGAGCAGTACTTC. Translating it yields CSARASEGRYEQYF.

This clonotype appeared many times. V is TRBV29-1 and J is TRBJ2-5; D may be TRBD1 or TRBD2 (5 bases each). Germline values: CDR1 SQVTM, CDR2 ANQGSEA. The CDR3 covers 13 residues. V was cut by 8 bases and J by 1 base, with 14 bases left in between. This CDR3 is CSLAGGIQETQYF. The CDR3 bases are TGCAGCCTCGCTGGGGGTATCCAAGAGACCCAGTACTTC. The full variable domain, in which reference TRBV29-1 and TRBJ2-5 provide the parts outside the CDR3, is SAVISQKPSRDICQRGTSLTIQCQVDSQVTMMFWYRQQPGQSLTLIATANQGSEATYESGFVIDKFPISRPNLTFSTLTVSNMSPEDSSIYLCSLAGGIQETQYFGPGTRLLVL.